These T cell receptor beta chains were read from a single sample in a study of blood T cell repertoires in COVID-19. Produced via immunoSEQ multiplex PCR; TCRdb's table is partial and in-frame only. The sample shows roughly 160,000 clones, roughly 80% of them seen only once. Sequenced sample: PBMCs or T cells enriched from blood (not recorded which). The receptors derive from a woman in her thirties or forties with acute COVID-19. CDR3s include the opening cysteine and the closing phenylalanine or tryptophan. Fields, in order: D gene, J gene, clone size, V gene, CDR3 DNA, CDR3 protein. A D gene is named only where the DNA matches it firmly. Clone size is shown for a subset of rows, as once, few, many or a class of expanded clone.

- TRBJ1-5 - TRBV15 TGTGCCACCAGCAGAGTCCCCCGAGATAGCAATCAGCCCCAGCATTTT CATSRVPRDSNQPQHF
TRBD1 TRBJ1-1 - TRBV6-6 TGTGCCAGCAGTACGCGTGGACAGGGGAACACTGAAGCTTTCTTT CASSTRGQGNTEAFF
- TRBJ2-2 - TRBV19 TGTGCCAGTATTTCGGTAGGGGTTGCCGGGGAGCTGTTTTTT CASISVGVAGELFF
- TRBJ2-1 once TRBV14 TGTGCCAGCAGCCAGGATGCGGTTAGCTCCTACAATGAGCAGTTCTTC CASSQDAVSSYNEQFF
- TRBJ1-1 - TRBV11-3 TGTGCCAGCAGCTTAGGGGAGGAAGCTTTCTTT CASSLGEEAFF
- TRBJ2-7 - TRBV5-5 TGTGCCAGCACCACGGAGGATATGTCGCGGGGCCTTGCCTACGAGCAGTACTTC CASTTEDMSRGLAYEQYF
TRBD1 TRBJ2-3 - TRBV9 TGTGCCAGCAGCGGGATACAGGGGGCTGCAGATACGCAGTATTTT CASSGIQGAADTQYF
- TRBJ2-5 - TRBV7-2 TGTGCCAGCAGCTTTCGAGGGATTGAGACCCAGTACTTC CASSFRGIETQYF
TRBD2 TRBJ2-7 - TRBV4-1 TGCGCCAGCAGCCAAATGACTAGCGGGCGGTCCTACGAGCAGTACTTC CASSQMTSGRSYEQYF
TRBD2 TRBJ2-2 - TRBV24-1 TGTGCCACCAGTGATCCTAGCGGGCCCGTAGCCGGGGAGCTGTTTTTT CATSDPSGPVAGELFF
TRBD1 TRBJ2-3 - TRBV7-7 TGTGCTAGCAGCTTAGGACAGGGGGATACGCAGTATTTT CASSLGQGDTQYF
TRBD1 TRBJ1-5 - TRBV19 TGTGCCAGTAGTAAGGCCGGGACAGGGGGCATTGGGGATCGGCCCCAGCATTTT CASSKAGTGGIGDRPQHF
TRBD1 TRBJ1-4 - TRBV6-1 TGTGCCAGCAGTGAATCCTTGCGGATCGGGACAGGGGATGAAAAACTGTTTTTT CASSESLRIGTGDEKLFF
- TRBJ1-5 many TRBV15 TGTGCCACCAGCAGAGAGCGGGACCTCCGGGATCAGCCCCAGCATTTT CATSRERDLRDQPQHF
TRBD1 TRBJ1-2 - TRBV5-4 TGTGCCAGCAGCGTCGGGACAGCGCAATATGGCTACACCTTC CASSVGTAQYGYTF
- TRBJ1-5 - TRBV10-3 TGTGCCATCAGTGCTGAGGGCTACCAGCCCCAGCATTTT CAISAEGYQPQHF
TRBD2 TRBJ2-3 - TRBV30 TGTGCCTGCACGGGACTAGCACCACATACTAGCACAGATACGCAGTATTTT CACTGLAPHTSTDTQYF
TRBD2 TRBJ2-1 once TRBV27 TGTGCCAGCAGTTTATCGTTCAACATAGCGGGGAGCTCCTACAATGAGCAGTTCTTC CASSLSFNIAGSSYNEQFF
TRBD1 TRBJ1-2 - TRBV7-9 TGTGCCAGCAGCTTAGACAGGGGGAAAAACTATGGCTACACCTTC CASSLDRGKNYGYTF
TRBD2 TRBJ2-1 once TRBV29-1 TGCAGCGTTGTAGGCGGGAGGTCGACAACGAATGAGCAGTTCTTC CSVVGGRSTTNEQFF
TRBD2 TRBJ2-3 many TRBV9 TGTGCCAGCAGCCAAAGACTAGCGGAAAGTAGCACAGATACGCAGTATTTT CASSQRLAESSTDTQYF
- TRBJ1-3 few TRBV9 TGTGCCAGCAGCGAGGCAGGGGATGGAAACACCATATATTTT CASSEAGDGNTIYF
- TRBJ1-5 - TRBV30 TGTGCCTGGAGTGCCCGAACGGGGGGTCAGCCCCAGCATTTT CAWSARTGGQPQHF
TRBD1 TRBJ1-2 few TRBV2 TGTGCCAGCAGTGAAACAGGGGGGGGCTATGGCTACACCTTC CASSETGGGYGYTF
- TRBJ1-2 - TRBV2 TGTGCCAGCTTGGCAGGGATCATCTATGGCTACACCTTC CASLAGIIYGYTF
- TRBJ2-7 - TRBV27 TGTGCCAGCAGTTTGAGGGGGAACTACTACGAGCAGTACTTC CASSLRGNYYEQYF
TRBD1 TRBJ1-2 - TRBV7-9 TGTGCCAGCAGCCCCGGGACAGGGGAATCAACTGGTGGCTACACCTTC CASSPGTGESTGGYTF
- TRBJ1-2 few TRBV27 TGTGCCAGCAGCCCCCGAGGGATTGCTGGCTACACCTTC CASSPRGIAGYTF
TRBD2 TRBJ2-1 few TRBV27 TGTGCCAGCAGAACTCCTAGCGGGAGGGCCAGGAATGAGCAGTTCTTC CASRTPSGRARNEQFF
- TRBJ1-1 few TRBV30 TGTGCCTGGCGGACTACTTATCCCTCCCTGGGGAACACTGAAGCTTTCTTT CAWRTTYPSLGNTEAFF
- TRBJ1-5 - TRBV6-1 TGTGCCAGCAGTGAAGCACAGGAATATCAGCCCCAGCATTTT CASSEAQEYQPQHF
TRBD1 TRBJ2-7 - TRBV29-1 TGCAGCGTCGAGGGACAGAGCTACGAGCAGTACTTC CSVEGQSYEQYF
- TRBJ1-5 - TRBV6-1 TGTGCCAGCAGTGAACAGGGAAGTCGTAGTCAGCCCCAGCATTTT CASSEQGSRSQPQHF
- TRBJ2-7 - TRBV3-1/TRBV3-2 TGTGCCAGCAGCCAAGGAACGGCTTCAGGGCGGGAGCAGTACTTC CASSQGTASGREQYF
- TRBJ2-1 - TRBV27 TGTGCCAGCAGTTTGGACACCCGATCCTACAATGAGCAGTTCTTC CASSLDTRSYNEQFF
TRBD1 TRBJ1-5 - TRBV19 TGTGCCAGTAGGGACAGGGAGAATCAGCCCCAGCATTTT CASRDRENQPQHF
- TRBJ1-1 - TRBV4-1 TGCGCCAGCAGCCAAGCACAGACAGGCACAGATGAAGCTTTCTTT CASSQAQTGTDEAFF
- TRBJ2-3 - TRBV2 TGTGCCAGCAGTGGCGTGTCTAGCACAGATACGCAGTATTTT CASSGVSSTDTQYF
- TRBJ1-1 - TRBV5-1 TGCGCCAGCAGCCTAGAAGGGGCCACTGAAGCTTTCTTT CASSLEGATEAFF
TRBD2 TRBJ2-1 once TRBV12-5 TGTGCTAGTGGTCCCGAAGGTTTTCTGGGACTAGCGAGAATTGCGCAGTTCTTC CASGPEGFLGLARIAQFF
TRBD1 TRBJ2-7 - TRBV6-5 TGTGCCAGCAGTTACTCCGGGACAGGGTTACACGAGCAGTACTTC CASSYSGTGLHEQYF
TRBD2 TRBJ2-1 few TRBV24-1 TGTGCCACCAGTGATACGACTAGCGGGCGCAATGAGCAGTTCTTC CATSDTTSGRNEQFF
TRBD2 TRBJ2-1 - TRBV19 TGTGCCAGTAGTAGGGGACTAGATTATCATGAGCAGTTCTTC CASSRGLDYHEQFF
TRBD1 TRBJ1-6 - TRBV11-2 TGTGCCAGCAGCCATCCGGACAGGGTTTCACCCCTCCACTTT CASSHPDRVSPLHF
TRBD1 TRBJ2-2 - TRBV7-9 TGTGCCAGCGGTGACAGGGTCGGGACCGGGGAGCTGTTTTTT CASGDRVGTGELFF
TRBD2 TRBJ2-1 - TRBV6-5 TGTGCCAGCAGTCCAAGCGGGAGGGCCGGGTATGAGCAGTTCTTC CASSPSGRAGYEQFF
TRBD1 TRBJ2-5 - TRBV2 TGTGCCAGCAGTCCCGGGACAGAGAGAAAAGAGACCCAGTACTTC CASSPGTERKETQYF
- TRBJ2-6 - TRBV5-4 TGTGCCAGCAGCCCCTGGAGCTCTGGGGCCAACGTCCTGACTTTC CASSPWSSGANVLTF
TRBD1 TRBJ1-2 few TRBV5-6 TGTGCCAGCAGCCCGTCCGGGACAGCCCGGATTGTCTATGGCTACACCTTC CASSPSGTARIVYGYTF
- TRBJ1-6 - TRBV12-5 TGTGCTAGTGGTTTTTCAAATTCACCCCTCCACTTT CASGFSNSPLHF
TRBD1 TRBJ2-7 - TRBV6-4 TGTGCCAGCAGTGACTTGAGGACAGGGAATGTTTATTCCTACGAGCAGTACTTC CASSDLRTGNVYSYEQYF
TRBD2 TRBJ2-7 - TRBV19 TGTGCCAGTAGAGGCGGGGGGAGCTACGAGCAGTACTTC CASRGGGSYEQYF
TRBD1 TRBJ1-5 - TRBV5-1 TGCGCCAGCAGCTTGGAGGGACAGGGCAATCAGCCCCAGCATTTT CASSLEGQGNQPQHF
TRBD1 TRBJ2-7 - TRBV27 TGTGCCAGCCGATTTTTGGGACAGGGGAAATACTACGAGCAGTACTTC CASRFLGQGKYYEQYF
TRBD2 TRBJ2-3 - TRBV27 TGTGCCAGCAGTTTATTCGCCGGCCTAGCGGGAGTAGATACGCAGTATTTT CASSLFAGLAGVDTQYF
TRBD1 TRBJ2-5 - TRBV5-1 TGCGCCAGCAGCTACAGGGGGCAAGAGACCCAGTACTTC CASSYRGQETQYF